This T cell receptor beta chain was observed in a study of blood T cells in healthy people across ages. General observations from the study: Strong correlation was found linking TCR beta diversity to naive T cell percentage. Any changes in expanded clonotypes were possibly confounded, as donor CMV status remained unknown. Long-lived donors carried more naive CD4+ cells and greater diversity than aged donors.

This clonotype was seen more than once but under ten times. Its matching antigen is unknown. Looked up from germline, CDR1 is SGHRS and CDR2 is YFSETQ. The CDR3 sequence is 14 residues long. Trimming took off 0 bases at V and 3 bases at J, with 7 bases between the two ends. The authors ran a second PCR of about 6 to 11 cycles using a sample-barcoded 5' primer and a J-beta primer mix. Through a template-switch adaptor with 12 random nucleotides, each cDNA molecule received a tag. TCRdb ran MiXCR on the 5' RACE reads and lists one entry per CDR3 protein. The sample holds about 720,000 distinct CDR3 sequences, roughly 20% seen once.

The sequence was obtained from a man between 65 and 85 years old in good health. The chain uses TRBV5-1 and TRBJ2-4, with D maybe TRBD1 (5 bases). Sequences were obtained from blood. CDR3 residues: CASSLGRVKNIQYF. The CDR3 DNA reads TGCGCCAGCAGCTTGGGCAGGGTCAAAAACATTCAGTACTTC.